These 19 T cell receptor beta chains share one sample of origin, sequenced in a study of shared clonotypes between healthy human individuals. TCRdb's table, derived via immunoSEQ multiplex PCR, lists solely in-frame clones and lacks some. Here the sample spans 1.5 million to 2.5 million clones, about 95% being singletons. Naive CD8 populations comprised CD45RO-negative cells positively selected for CCR7, excluding terminally differentiated effector memory CD45RA+ cells. The sample consisted of naive CD8+ T cells sorted from blood. The receptors come from a man aged 18 to 30 in good health.

The chain combines TRBV4-1 with TRBJ2-1; D is perhaps TRBD1 or TRBD2 (5 bases each). The CDR3 sequence is 16 residues long. CDR1 and CDR2 (germline): MGHRA, YSYEKL. V was trimmed by 1 base and J by 5 bases, leaving 15 bases between them. CDR3 DNA: TGCGCCAGCAGCCAAGTGGGTTGGGACGGAAACAATGAGCAGTTCTTC. Its protein product is CASSQVGWDGNNEQFF.

This rearrangement joins TRBV4-1 to TRBJ2-5; 12 bases are shared with TRBD2. CDR3 length: 16 amino acids. Looked up from germline, CDR1 is MGHRA and CDR2 is YSYEKL. Unmatched junction bases numbered 6, after V lost 3 bases and J lost 4 bases. This chain's CDR3 is CASSQGLAGGPETQYF. The CDR3 nucleotides read TGCGCCAGCAGCCAGGGCCTAGCGGGGGGGCCAGAGACCCAGTACTTC.

The chain combines TRBV7-9 with TRBJ1-1; 7 positions match TRBD1. Germline lookup yields CDR1 SEHNR and CDR2 FQNEAQ (reference sequence). The CDR3 is 17 residues long. V lost 1 base to trimming and J lost 1 base; unmatched junction nucleotides: 9. CDR3 protein: CASSLDDRVYWNTEAFF. In DNA, the CDR3 is TGTGCCAGCAGCTTAGATGACAGGGTATATTGGAACACTGAAGCTTTCTTT.

J is TRBJ2-7 and V is TRBV29-1, with no clear D. There are 13 residues in the CDR3. CDR1 is SQVTM, CDR2 ANQGSEA, per germline. V was cut by 1 base and J by 0 bases, with 7 bases left in between. CDR3 sequence reads: CSVEGGHSYEQYF. The DNA for the CDR3 is TGCAGCGTTGAAGGCGGTCACTCCTACGAGCAGTACTTC.

The chain links TRBV27 to TRBJ1-5; TRBD1 agrees at 7 bases. Germline assignment: CDR1 MNHEY and CDR2 SMNVEV (reference sequence). The CDR3 covers 15 residues. V dropped 5 bases and J dropped 2; count of bases not matched to a gene: 6. In DNA form, the CDR3 reads TGTGCCAGCAGTGAACAGGGGATAGGCAATCAGCCCCAGCATTTT. This sequence encodes CASSEQGIGNQPQHF.

This clone was observed once. CDR3 sequence reads: CASSISGRDLTDTQYF. CDR3 DNA: TGTGCCAGCAGCATTAGCGGGAGGGACCTTACAGATACGCAGTATTTT. The rearrangement links TRBV9 to TRBJ2-3; 11 positions agree with TRBD2. Germline V gene sequence: CDR1 SGDLS, CDR2 YYNGEE. The length of the CDR3 is 16 residues. V trimming: 4 bases; J trimming: 3 bases; junction bases outside the gene matches: 7.

The rearrangement joins TRBV5-6 to TRBJ2-1, with D perhaps assigned TRBD1 or TRBD2 (5 bases each). This CDR3 has 16 residues. V gave up 3 bases and J gave up 8 bases, with 21 bases separating them. Looked up from germline, CDR1 is SGHDT and CDR2 is YYEEEE. DNA for the CDR3: TGTGCCAGCAGCTCCCTCTCCGGGACCTATAGGTATGAGCAGTTCTTC. It codes for CASSSLSGTYRYEQFF. The complete variable domain, with remaining parts taken from reference TRBV5-6 and TRBJ2-1, reads DAGVTQSPTHLIKTRGQQVTLRCSPKSGHDTVSWYQQALGQGPQFIFQYYEEEERQRGNFPDRFSGHQFPNYSSELNVNALLLGDSALYLCASSSLSGTYRYEQFFGPGTRLTVL.

V is TRBV28 and J is TRBJ2-7; 7 bases map to TRBD1. V lost 4 bases to trimming and J lost 4 bases; unmatched junction nucleotides: 4. This CDR3 comprises 13 residues. Germline V gene data show CDR1 as MDHEN and CDR2 as SYDVKM. CDR3 coding DNA: TGTGCCAGCAGTTACATGGGACAGTACGAGCAGTACTTC. It encodes CASSYMGQYEQYF.

On this clone: The same CDR3 arises from other DNA sequences in this sample as well. The genes are TRBV7-9 and TRBJ1-4; D possibly corresponds to TRBD1 (5 bases). CDR3 size: 13 residues. The V gene's germline CDR1 is SEHNR and CDR2 FQNEAQ (reference sequence). V lost 5 bases, J lost 5 bases, and 9 bases lay in between. This CDR3 is CASSLEGNEKLFF. In DNA form, the CDR3 reads TGTGCCAGCAGCCTCGAGGGGAATGAAAAACTGTTTTTT.

This clone has a single count. The chain employs TRBV5-6 and TRBJ2-7, with 11 bases fitting TRBD2. Germline CDR1 reads SGHDT; CDR2 reads YYEEEE. With V trimmed by 4 bases and J by 9 bases, 12 bases remained unmatched. The CDR3 is 15 amino acids. CDR3 region: CASSAGLAELPGQYF. In nucleotides, the CDR3 is TGTGCCAGCAGCGCGGGACTAGCGGAATTACCTGGGCAGTACTTC.

This clone has a single count. The chain combines TRBV2 with TRBJ1-2; no firm D call. V was clipped by 2 bases and J by 4 bases, with 14 bases between them. Germline-derived CDR1 and CDR2 are SNHLY and FYNNEI. The CDR3 length is 15 residues. The CDR3 region is CASSEFAGNLYGYTF. CDR3 DNA: TGTGCCAGCAGTGAATTTGCAGGCAACCTCTATGGCTACACCTTC.

CDR3 region: CASSERWSRRETQYF. The CDR3 bases are TGTGCCAGCAGTGAAAGATGGTCAAGGAGAGAGACCCAGTACTTC. The V call is TRBV6-1, the J call TRBJ2-5, with no clear D. Germline V gene data show CDR1 as MNHNS and CDR2 as SASEGT. This CDR3 is built from 15 residues. V was pared by 2 bases and J by 4 bases, with 14 bases between.

The V and J genes are TRBV7-9 and TRBJ2-7; 9 bases map to TRBD1. There are 15 residues in the CDR3. V was pared by 3 bases and J by 4 bases, with 7 bases of the junction left unmatched. In germline, CDR1 is SEHNR, CDR2 FQNEAQ (reference sequence). In DNA, the CDR3 is TGTGCCAGCAGCTTGTCCACAGGGGGCTGGTACGAGCAGTACTTC. It specifies CASSLSTGGWYEQYF.

Note on this clone: One base away lies a much larger clone, so this may be a sequencing read error. This sample also contains other DNA sequences that code for the same CDR3. The rearrangement links TRBV5-6 to TRBJ2-2; D uncertain. Trimming removed 5 bases from V and 1 base from J, with 3 bases in between. Germline V gives CDR1 SGHDT, CDR2 YYEEEE. The CDR3 sequence is 12 residues long. CDR3 DNA sequence: TGTGCCAGCAGTGTGAACACCGGGGAGCTGTTTTTT. As protein: CASSVNTGELFF.

The J gene is TRBJ2-1, the V gene TRBV9; a weak D match, TRBD2 (6 bases). This CDR3 contains 15 residues. Trimming took off 6 bases at V and 2 bases at J, with 15 bases between the two ends. From germline, CDR1 is SGDLS and CDR2 YYNGEE. In DNA form, the CDR3 reads TGTGCCAGCACCGCCGGGGGACCTGCCTACAATGAGCAGTTCTTC. Its translation is CASTAGGPAYNEQFF.

The chain combines TRBV30 with TRBJ1-1; maybe TRBD1 (6 bases). The CDR3 runs to 13 residues. V was cut by 3 bases and J by 4 bases, with 12 bases left in between. Germline V gene data show CDR1 as GTSNPN and CDR2 as SVGIG (reference sequence). In nucleotides, the CDR3 is TGTGCCTGGAGCCTGGAAGGGGGCACTGAAGCTTTCTTT. Its protein product is CAWSLEGGTEAFF. Drawing the rest from reference TRBV30 and TRBJ1-1, the complete variable domain is SQTIHQWPATLVQPVGSPLSLECTVEGTSNPNLYWYRQAAGRGLQLLFYSVGIGQISSEVPQNLSASRPQDRQFILSSKKLLLSDSGFYLCAWSLEGGTEAFFGQGTRLTVV.

A single count supports this clone. The chain uses TRBV11-2 and TRBJ2-2; D ambiguous. This CDR3 comprises 18 residues. V was clipped by 4 bases and J by 2 bases, with 20 bases between them. Germline CDR1 reads SGHAT; CDR2 reads FQNNGV. The CDR3 is CASSSMDTYLPNTGELFF. CDR3 DNA sequence: TGTGCCAGCAGCTCGATGGATACTTATTTACCCAACACCGGGGAGCTGTTTTTT.

J is TRBJ1-2 and V is TRBV6-1; 7 nucleotides line up with TRBD1. The CDR3 is 15 amino acids. Germline assignment: CDR1 MNHNS and CDR2 SASEGT. V lost 1 base to trimming and J lost 7 bases; unmatched junction nucleotides: 9. Written as DNA, the CDR3 is TGTGCCAGCAGTGAAGGGAGGGGGCAACTTTTTGGCTACACCTTC. Residues: CASSEGRGQLFGYTF.

V gene TRBV28 combines with J gene TRBJ1-4, with 7 bases identical to TRBD1. The CDR3 sequence is 17 residues long. Germline values: CDR1 MDHEN, CDR2 SYDVKM. J gave up 5 bases and V 6 bases, and 15 bases lay outside the gene matches. The CDR3 sequence: CASSLGPLGTENEKLFF. The CDR3 DNA sequence: TGTGCCAGCAGCCTGGGGCCACTCGGGACAGAAAATGAAAAACTGTTTTTT.